Below are 4 T cell receptor beta chains sequenced from a single sample in a study of T cell responses to AZD1222 COVID-19 vaccine. Repertoires were generated with immunoSEQ multiplex PCR, while TCRdb's copy carries only in-frame clones and drops some. Here the sample spans 65,000 to 70,000 clones, roughly four fifths being singletons. The sequenced sample was peripheral blood, obtained on day 0 of AZD1222 vaccination. These receptors were obtained from an adult in good health.

The chain carries TRBV11-2 and TRBJ2-1; 9 bases agree with TRBD1. Looked up from germline, CDR1 is SGHAT and CDR2 is FQNNGV. This CDR3 region has 15 residues. V shed 3 bases, J shed 8 bases, and the junction held 8 bases outside the gene matches. The CDR3 protein is CASSLRQGDMYEQFF. CDR3 nucleotide sequence: TGTGCCAGCAGCTTGAGACAGGGGGACATGTATGAGCAGTTCTTC.

In this sample, this clone turned up a few times. The V call is TRBV7-9, the J call TRBJ2-1; tentatively, D is TRBD1 (5 bases). V was pared by 4 bases and J by 0 bases, with 13 bases between. The CDR3 consists of 16 residues. Germline V lookup: CDR1 SEHNR, CDR2 FQNEAQ (reference sequence). The CDR3 sequence: CASSSTTARSYNEQFF. CDR3 bases: TGTGCCAGCAGCTCCACGACAGCCCGCTCCTACAATGAGCAGTTCTTC.

This chain uses TRBV5-6 with TRBJ1-3; D may be TRBD1 (6 bases). Germline-derived CDR1 and CDR2 are SGHDT and YYEEEE. The CDR3 runs 15 residues. V lost 4 bases and J 2 bases, leaving 13 bases between the germline ends. The CDR3 nucleotides read TGTGCCAGCAGCGGTACAGGGTCGGCTGGAAACACCATATATTTT. Translating gives CASSGTGSAGNTIYF.

The table lists this clone with a count of one. Here the CDR3 DNA reads TGTGCCAGCAGGGACCAGCGAGGCTATGGCTACACCTTC. This translates into CASRDQRGYGYTF. The chain employs TRBV5-4 and TRBJ1-2; D gene ambiguous. V dropped 5 bases and J dropped 4 bases, with 12 bases sitting between them. The germline V gene encodes CDR1 SGHNT and CDR2 YYREEE (reference sequence). This CDR3 contains 13 residues.